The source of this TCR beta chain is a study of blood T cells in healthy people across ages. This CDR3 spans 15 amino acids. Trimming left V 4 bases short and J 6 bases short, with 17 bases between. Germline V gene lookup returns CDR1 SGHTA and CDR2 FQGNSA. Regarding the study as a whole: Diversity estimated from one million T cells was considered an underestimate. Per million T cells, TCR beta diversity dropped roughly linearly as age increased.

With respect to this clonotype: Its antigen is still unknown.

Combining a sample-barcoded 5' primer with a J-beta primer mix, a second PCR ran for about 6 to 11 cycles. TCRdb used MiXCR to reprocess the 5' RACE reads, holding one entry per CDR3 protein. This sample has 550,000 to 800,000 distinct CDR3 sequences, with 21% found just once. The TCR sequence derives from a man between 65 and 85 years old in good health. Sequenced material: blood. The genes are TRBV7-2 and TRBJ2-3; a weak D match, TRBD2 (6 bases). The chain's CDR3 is CASSSTWRVADTQYF. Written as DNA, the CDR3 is TGTGCCAGCAGCTCCACCTGGAGGGTTGCGGATACGCAGTATTTT.